This TCR beta chain was sequenced during a study of blood T cell repertoires in COVID-19. Repertoires were generated with immunoSEQ multiplex PCR, while TCRdb's copy carries only in-frame clones and drops some. The sample includes around 250,000 clones, roughly 84% of them seen just once. The CDR3 runs 15 residues. V shed 6 bases and J shed 5 bases, with 19 bases lying between them. Looked up from germline, CDR1 is SGHVS and CDR2 is FQNEAQ. Sequencing was performed on PBMCs or T cells enriched from blood (not recorded which). The source of this sequence is a woman aged 50 to 60 who had been exposed to COVID-19. The J gene is TRBJ1-2, the V gene TRBV7-8, with D possibly matching TRBD1 (6 bases). The CDR3 DNA sequence: TGTGCCAGCAGTTCAATCGGCTTCACAGGGTATGGCTACACCTTC. The encoded protein is CASSSIGFTGYGYTF.